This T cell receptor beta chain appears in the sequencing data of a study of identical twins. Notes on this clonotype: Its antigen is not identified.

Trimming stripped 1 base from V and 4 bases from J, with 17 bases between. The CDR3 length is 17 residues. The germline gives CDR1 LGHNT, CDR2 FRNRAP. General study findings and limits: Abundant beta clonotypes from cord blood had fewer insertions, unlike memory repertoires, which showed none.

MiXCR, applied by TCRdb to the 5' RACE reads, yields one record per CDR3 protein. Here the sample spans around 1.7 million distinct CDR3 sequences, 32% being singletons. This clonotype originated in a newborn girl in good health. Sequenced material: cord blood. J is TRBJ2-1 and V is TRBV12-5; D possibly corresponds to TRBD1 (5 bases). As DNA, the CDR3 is TGTGCTAGTGGTTTGGAGTGGGGCGCATCGCCGTACAATGAGCAGTTCTTC. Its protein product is CASGLEWGASPYNEQFF.